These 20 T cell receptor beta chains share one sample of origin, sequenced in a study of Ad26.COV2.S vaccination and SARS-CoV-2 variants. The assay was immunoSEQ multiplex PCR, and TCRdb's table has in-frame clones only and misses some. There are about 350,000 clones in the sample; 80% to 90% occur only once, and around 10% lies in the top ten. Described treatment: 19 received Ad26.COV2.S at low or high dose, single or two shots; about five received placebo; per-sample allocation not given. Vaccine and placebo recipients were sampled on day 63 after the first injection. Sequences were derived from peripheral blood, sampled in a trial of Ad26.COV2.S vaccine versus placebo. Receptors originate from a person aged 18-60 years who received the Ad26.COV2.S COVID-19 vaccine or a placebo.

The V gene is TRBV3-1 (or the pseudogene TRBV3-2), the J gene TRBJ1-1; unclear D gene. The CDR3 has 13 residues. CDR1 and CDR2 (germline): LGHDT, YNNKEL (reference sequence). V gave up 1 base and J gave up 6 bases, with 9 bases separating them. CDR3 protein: CASSQGHGAEAFF. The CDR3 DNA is TGTGCCAGCAGCCAAGGACACGGGGCTGAAGCTTTCTTT.

Here the CDR3 DNA reads TGTGCCAGCAGCCAGGTGGAAGAGACCCAGTACTTC. Its translation: CASSQVEETQYF. The V call is TRBV6-6, the J call TRBJ2-5; D is unresolved. Germline loops: CDR1 MNHNY, CDR2 SVGAGI (reference sequence). Trimming removed 6 bases at V and 3 bases at J, with 8 bases between. The length of the CDR3 is 12 residues.

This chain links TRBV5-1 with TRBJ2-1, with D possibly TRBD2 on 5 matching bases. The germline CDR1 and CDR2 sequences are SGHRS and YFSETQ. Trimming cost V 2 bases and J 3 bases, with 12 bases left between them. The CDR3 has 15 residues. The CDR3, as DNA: TGCGCCAGCAGCTTACGGGAAACATTCTACAATGAGCAGTTCTTC. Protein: CASSLRETFYNEQFF.

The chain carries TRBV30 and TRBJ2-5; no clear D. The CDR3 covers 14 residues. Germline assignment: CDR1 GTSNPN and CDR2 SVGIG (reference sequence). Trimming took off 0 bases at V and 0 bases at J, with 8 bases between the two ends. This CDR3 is CAWSVGGNQETQYF. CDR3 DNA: TGTGCCTGGAGTGTAGGTGGGAACCAAGAGACCCAGTACTTC.

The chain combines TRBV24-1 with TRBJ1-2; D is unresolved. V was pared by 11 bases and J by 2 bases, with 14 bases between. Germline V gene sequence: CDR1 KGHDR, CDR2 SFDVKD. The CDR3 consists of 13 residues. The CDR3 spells CAISHRTNYGYTF. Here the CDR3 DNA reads TGTGCCATCAGCCACAGAACGAACTATGGCTACACCTTC.

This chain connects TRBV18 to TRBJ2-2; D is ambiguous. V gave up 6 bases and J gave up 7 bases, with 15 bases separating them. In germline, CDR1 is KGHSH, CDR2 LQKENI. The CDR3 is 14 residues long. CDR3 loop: CASSQDWNGGELFF. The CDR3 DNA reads TGTGCCAGCTCTCAAGACTGGAACGGCGGGGAGCTGTTTTTT.

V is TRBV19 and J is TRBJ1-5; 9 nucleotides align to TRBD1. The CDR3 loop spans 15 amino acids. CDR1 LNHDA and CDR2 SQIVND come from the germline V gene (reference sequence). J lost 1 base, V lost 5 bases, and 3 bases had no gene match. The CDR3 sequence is CASSDGQGSNQPQHF. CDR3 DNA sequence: TGTGCCAGTAGTGACGGACAGGGGAGCAATCAGCCCCAGCATTTT.

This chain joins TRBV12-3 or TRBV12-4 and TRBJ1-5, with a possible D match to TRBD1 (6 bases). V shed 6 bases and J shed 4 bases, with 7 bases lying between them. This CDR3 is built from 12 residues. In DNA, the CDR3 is TGTGCCAGCAGACAGGGAAATCAGCCCCAGCATTTT. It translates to CASRQGNQPQHF.

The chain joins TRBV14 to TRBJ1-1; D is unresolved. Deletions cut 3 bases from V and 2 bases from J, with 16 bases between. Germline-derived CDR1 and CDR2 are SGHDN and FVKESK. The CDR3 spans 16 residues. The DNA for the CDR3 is TGTGCCAGCAGCCACCCCTCACCGGGATTCAACACTGAAGCTTTCTTT. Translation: CASSHPSPGFNTEAFF.

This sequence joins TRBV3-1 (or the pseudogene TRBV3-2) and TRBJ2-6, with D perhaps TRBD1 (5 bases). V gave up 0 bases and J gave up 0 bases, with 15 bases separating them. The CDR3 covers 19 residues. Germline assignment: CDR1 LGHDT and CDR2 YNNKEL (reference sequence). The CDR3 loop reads CASSQDPGHRYSGANVLTF. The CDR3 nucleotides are TGTGCCAGCAGCCAAGATCCAGGACACAGATACTCTGGGGCCAACGTCCTGACTTTC.

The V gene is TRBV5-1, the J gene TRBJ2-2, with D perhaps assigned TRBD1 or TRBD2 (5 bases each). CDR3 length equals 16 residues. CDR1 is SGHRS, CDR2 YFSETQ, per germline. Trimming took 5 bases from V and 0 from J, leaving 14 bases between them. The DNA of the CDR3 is TGCGCCAGCAGTTGGGGACGGAACCCGAACACCGGGGAGCTGTTTTTT. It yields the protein CASSWGRNPNTGELFF. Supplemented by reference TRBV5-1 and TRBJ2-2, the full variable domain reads KAGVTQTPRYLIKTRGQQVTLSCSPISGHRSVSWYQQTPGQGLQFLFEYFSETQRNKGNFPGRFSGRQFSNSRSEMNVSTLELGDSALYLCASSWGRNPNTGELFFGEGSRLTVL.

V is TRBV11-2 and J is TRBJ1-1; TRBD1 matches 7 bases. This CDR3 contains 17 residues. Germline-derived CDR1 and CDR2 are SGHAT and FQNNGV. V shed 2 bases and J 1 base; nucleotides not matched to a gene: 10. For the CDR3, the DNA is TGTGCCAGCAGCTTACGCGCTGCAGGGGGATGGAACACTGAAGCTTTCTTT. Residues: CASSLRAAGGWNTEAFF.

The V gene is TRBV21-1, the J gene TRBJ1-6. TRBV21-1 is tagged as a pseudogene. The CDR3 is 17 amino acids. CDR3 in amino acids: CASSKNDPGGVNSPLHF. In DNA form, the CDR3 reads TGTGCCAGCAGCAAAAATGACCCGGGGGGAGTAAATTCACCCCTCCACTTT.

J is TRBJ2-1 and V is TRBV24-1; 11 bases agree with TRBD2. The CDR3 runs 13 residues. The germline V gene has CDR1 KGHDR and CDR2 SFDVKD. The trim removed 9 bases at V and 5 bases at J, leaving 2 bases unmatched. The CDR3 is CATASGGHNEQFF. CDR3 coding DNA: TGTGCCACCGCTAGCGGGGGGCACAATGAGCAGTTCTTC.

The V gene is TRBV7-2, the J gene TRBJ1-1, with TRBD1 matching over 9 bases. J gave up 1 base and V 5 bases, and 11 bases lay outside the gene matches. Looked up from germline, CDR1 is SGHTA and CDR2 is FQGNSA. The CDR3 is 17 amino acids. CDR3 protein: CASSVLSQGAWNTEAFF. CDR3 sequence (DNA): TGTGCCAGCAGCGTCCTTTCACAGGGGGCTTGGAACACTGAAGCTTTCTTT. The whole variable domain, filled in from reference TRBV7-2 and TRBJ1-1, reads GAGVSQSPSNKVTEKGKDVELRCDPISGHTALYWYRQSLGQGLEFLIYFQGNSAPDKSGLPSDRFSAERTGGSVSTLTIQRTQQEDSAVYLCASSVLSQGAWNTEAFFGQGTRLTVV.

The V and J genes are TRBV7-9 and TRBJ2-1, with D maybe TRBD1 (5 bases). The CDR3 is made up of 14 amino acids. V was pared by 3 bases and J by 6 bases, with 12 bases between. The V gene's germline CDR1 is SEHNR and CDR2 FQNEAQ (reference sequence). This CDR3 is CASSFPGHRNEQFF. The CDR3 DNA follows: TGTGCCAGCAGCTTTCCTGGACACCGCAATGAGCAGTTCTTC.

CDR3 sequence reads: CASSRLSDGPQHEQYF. CDR3 nucleotide sequence: TGTGCCAGTAGTCGTTTGAGTGACGGGCCCCAGCACGAGCAGTACTTC. The chain couples TRBV19 to TRBJ2-7; D is unclear. CDR3 length equals 16 residues. The V and J ends lost 5 bases and 5 bases respectively, with 22 bases between them. Germline V CDR1 and CDR2: LNHDA, SQIVND (reference sequence).

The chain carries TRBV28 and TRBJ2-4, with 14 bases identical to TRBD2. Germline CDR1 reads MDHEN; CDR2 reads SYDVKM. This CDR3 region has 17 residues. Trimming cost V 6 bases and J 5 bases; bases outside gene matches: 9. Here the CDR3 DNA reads TGTGCCAGCAGATTGAACCCGGGACTAGCGGGAGAAAACATTCAGTACTTC. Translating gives CASRLNPGLAGENIQYF. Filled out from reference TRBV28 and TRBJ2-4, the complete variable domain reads DVKVTQSSRYLVKRTGEKVFLECVQDMDHENMFWYRQDPGLGLRLIYFSYDVKMKEKGDIPEGYSVSREKKERFSLILESASTNQTSMYLCASRLNPGLAGENIQYFGAGTRLSVL.

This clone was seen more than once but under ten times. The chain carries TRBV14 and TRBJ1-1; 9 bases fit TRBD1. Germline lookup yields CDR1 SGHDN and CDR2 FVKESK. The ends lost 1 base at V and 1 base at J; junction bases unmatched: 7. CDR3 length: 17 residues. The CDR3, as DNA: TGTGCCAGCAGCCAAGGTCCCGGGACAGGGTCGAACACTGAAGCTTTCTTT. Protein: CASSQGPGTGSNTEAFF.

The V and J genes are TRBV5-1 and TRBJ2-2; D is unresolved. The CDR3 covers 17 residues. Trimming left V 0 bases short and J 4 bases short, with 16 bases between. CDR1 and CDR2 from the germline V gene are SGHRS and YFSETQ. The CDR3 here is CASSLGLRAPRTGELFF. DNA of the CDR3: TGCGCCAGCAGCTTGGGACTCCGGGCCCCCCGCACCGGGGAGCTGTTTTTT.